This is a list of T cell receptor beta chains from one sample in a study of blood T cell repertoires in COVID-19. Sequencing used immunoSEQ multiplex PCR; TCRdb keeps in-frame clones, though not all of them. The sample consists of 250,000 to 350,000 clones, around 83% of them appearing once. The sequenced sample consisted of peripheral blood. Receptors originate from a woman in her forties or fifties with acute or convalescent COVID-19. Both conserved end residues are part of each CDR3. Fields, in order: CDR3 protein, CDR3 DNA, J gene, D gene, V gene, clone size. D genes are given only for firm matches. Some rows have no size entry. The others give once, few or many, or a class for an expanded clone.

cdr3_aa: CASSLGRGTAIDSPLHF
cdr3_nt: TGCGCCAGCAGCTTGGGGAGGGGGACAGCAATCGATTCACCCCTCCACTTT
j_call: TRBJ1-6
d_call: TRBD1
v_call: TRBV5-1
clone_size: -

cdr3_aa: CASSLLVINSNQPQHF
cdr3_nt: TGTGCCAGCAGTTTATTAGTAATTAATAGCAATCAGCCCCAGCATTTT
j_call: TRBJ1-5
d_call: -
v_call: TRBV28
clone_size: few

cdr3_aa: CASSVEADYNEQFF
cdr3_nt: TGTGCCAGCAGCGTGGAAGCGGACTACAATGAGCAGTTCTTC
j_call: TRBJ2-1
d_call: -
v_call: TRBV9
clone_size: -

cdr3_aa: CASSRVIQQFF
cdr3_nt: TGTGCCAGCAGCCGAGTAATCCAGCAGTTCTTC
j_call: TRBJ2-1
d_call: -
v_call: TRBV7-2
clone_size: -

cdr3_aa: CASSMPEGFGYGYTF
cdr3_nt: TGTGCCAGTAGTATGCCAGAGGGATTCGGATATGGCTACACCTTC
j_call: TRBJ1-2
d_call: -
v_call: TRBV19
clone_size: -

cdr3_aa: CASGIQDTIYF
cdr3_nt: TGTGCCAGCGGGATACAGGACACCATATATTTT
j_call: TRBJ1-3
d_call: -
v_call: TRBV6-5
clone_size: once

cdr3_aa: CASSPQGTSKETQYF
cdr3_nt: TGTGCCAGCTCACCCCAAGGGACTAGCAAGGAGACCCAGTACTTC
j_call: TRBJ2-5
d_call: TRBD2
v_call: TRBV18
clone_size: -

cdr3_aa: CASSTGSNYGYTF
cdr3_nt: TGTGCCAGCAGTACAGGTTCTAACTATGGCTACACCTTC
j_call: TRBJ1-2
d_call: -
v_call: TRBV6-5
clone_size: -

cdr3_aa: CASRAGTGNYGYTF
cdr3_nt: TGTGCCAGCAGGGCTGGGACAGGCAACTATGGCTACACCTTC
j_call: TRBJ1-2
d_call: TRBD1
v_call: TRBV2
clone_size: -

cdr3_aa: CASSPGANSPLHF
cdr3_nt: TGTGCCAGCTCACCAGGGGCTAATTCACCCCTCCACTTT
j_call: TRBJ1-6
d_call: -
v_call: TRBV18
clone_size: few

cdr3_aa: CASSYGQGYTF
cdr3_nt: TGTGCCAGCAGTTACGGCCAGGGGTACACCTTC
j_call: TRBJ1-2
d_call: -
v_call: TRBV6-5
clone_size: -

cdr3_aa: CASRRGRNTEAFF
cdr3_nt: TGTGCCAGCAGGAGGGGGCGGAACACTGAAGCTTTCTTT
j_call: TRBJ1-1
d_call: TRBD1
v_call: TRBV2
clone_size: -

cdr3_aa: CASSQVPENIQYF
cdr3_nt: TGTGCCAGCAGCCAAGTGCCGGAAAACATTCAGTACTTC
j_call: TRBJ2-4
d_call: -
v_call: TRBV4-2
clone_size: once

cdr3_aa: CASSSVRLAGKYEQFF
cdr3_nt: TGTGCCAGCAGTTCTGTCCGACTAGCGGGCAAGTATGAGCAGTTCTTC
j_call: TRBJ2-1
d_call: TRBD2
v_call: TRBV6-2/TRBV6-3
clone_size: -

cdr3_aa: CASGLEGGTEAFF
cdr3_nt: TGTGCTAGTGGTTTGGAGGGGGGGACTGAAGCTTTCTTT
j_call: TRBJ1-1
d_call: -
v_call: TRBV12-5
clone_size: -

cdr3_aa: CASSLGNRVDIQYF
cdr3_nt: TGTGCCAGCAGCTTAGGGAACAGGGTGGACATTCAGTACTTC
j_call: TRBJ2-4
d_call: -
v_call: TRBV7-2
clone_size: -

cdr3_aa: CASSPDSYYGYTF
cdr3_nt: TGTGCCAGCAGTCCAGACAGTTACTATGGCTACACCTTC
j_call: TRBJ1-2
d_call: -
v_call: TRBV12-3/TRBV12-4
clone_size: -

cdr3_aa: CASSSQDAAYEQFF
cdr3_nt: TGTGCCAGCAGCTCCCAGGATGCCGCGTATGAGCAGTTCTTC
j_call: TRBJ2-1
d_call: -
v_call: TRBV5-4
clone_size: few

cdr3_aa: CASSLGGVPFF
cdr3_nt: TGTGCCAGCAGCTTAGGGGGGGTTCCCTTCTTC
j_call: TRBJ1-2
d_call: -
v_call: TRBV7-2
clone_size: once

cdr3_aa: CAWSGRNTEAFF
cdr3_nt: TGTGCCTGGAGTGGCAGGAACACTGAAGCTTTCTTT
j_call: TRBJ1-1
d_call: -
v_call: TRBV30
clone_size: -

cdr3_aa: CASSESDRGVYGYTF
cdr3_nt: TGTGCCAGCAGTGAATCGGACAGGGGCGTCTATGGCTACACCTTC
j_call: TRBJ1-2
d_call: TRBD1
v_call: TRBV6-1
clone_size: -

cdr3_aa: CAISEQRVGMNGYTF
cdr3_nt: TGTGCCATCAGTGAGCAGAGGGTAGGGATGAATGGCTACACCTTC
j_call: TRBJ1-2
d_call: -
v_call: TRBV10-3
clone_size: once

cdr3_aa: CATAQGGADTQYF
cdr3_nt: TGTGCCACAGCACAGGGTGGGGCAGATACGCAGTATTTT
j_call: TRBJ2-3
d_call: -
v_call: TRBV24-1
clone_size: -

cdr3_aa: CASSLQGPRTNEKLFF
cdr3_nt: TGCGCCAGCAGCTTACAGGGTCCCAGGACTAATGAAAAACTGTTTTTT
j_call: TRBJ1-4
d_call: -
v_call: TRBV5-1
clone_size: -

cdr3_aa: CASSFGTANTEAFF
cdr3_nt: TGTGCCAGCAGCTTCGGGACAGCGAACACTGAAGCTTTCTTT
j_call: TRBJ1-1
d_call: TRBD1
v_call: TRBV11-1
clone_size: once

cdr3_aa: CSVLPGQEPEKLFF
cdr3_nt: TGCAGCGTCCTTCCGGGACAGGAACCTGAAAAACTGTTTTTT
j_call: TRBJ1-4
d_call: TRBD1
v_call: TRBV29-1
clone_size: -

cdr3_aa: CASATGDATNEKLFF
cdr3_nt: TGTGCTAGTGCCACAGGGGATGCAACTAATGAAAAACTGTTTTTT
j_call: TRBJ1-4
d_call: TRBD1
v_call: TRBV12-5
clone_size: -

cdr3_aa: CASSVGPTGHVAEAFF
cdr3_nt: TGTGCCAGCAGCGTAGGACCGACAGGGCATGTTGCTGAAGCTTTCTTT
j_call: TRBJ1-1
d_call: TRBD1
v_call: TRBV9
clone_size: -

cdr3_aa: CASSHATDTGELFF
cdr3_nt: TGTGCCAGCAGCCACGCGACTGACACCGGGGAGCTGTTTTTT
j_call: TRBJ2-2
d_call: -
v_call: TRBV3-1/TRBV3-2
clone_size: -

cdr3_aa: CASSFGGDSPLHF
cdr3_nt: TGTGCCAGCTCCTTCGGAGGGGATTCACCCCTCCACTTT
j_call: TRBJ1-6
d_call: -
v_call: TRBV25-1
clone_size: once

cdr3_aa: CASSFERDLYNEQFF
cdr3_nt: TGTGCCAGCAGCTTTGAGCGGGATCTCTACAATGAGCAGTTCTTC
j_call: TRBJ2-1
d_call: TRBD2
v_call: TRBV7-2
clone_size: -

cdr3_aa: CAISESGRQPQHF
cdr3_nt: TGTGCCATCAGTGAGTCGGGGCGTCAGCCCCAGCATTTT
j_call: TRBJ1-5
d_call: -
v_call: TRBV10-3
clone_size: -

cdr3_aa: CASSPGRGNEKLFF
cdr3_nt: TGCGCCAGCAGCCCCGGGAGGGGTAATGAAAAACTGTTTTTT
j_call: TRBJ1-4
d_call: -
v_call: TRBV5-1
clone_size: -

cdr3_aa: CASSPSPNEQFF
cdr3_nt: TGTGCCAGCAGTCCTAGCCCGAATGAGCAGTTCTTC
j_call: TRBJ2-1
d_call: -
v_call: TRBV12-3/TRBV12-4
clone_size: -

cdr3_aa: CASSLFGGASGSPLHF
cdr3_nt: TGTGCCAGCAGCTTATTTGGGGGCGCATCGGGTTCACCCCTCCACTTT
j_call: TRBJ1-6
d_call: -
v_call: TRBV7-6
clone_size: -

cdr3_aa: CATSRAYLETQYF
cdr3_nt: TGTGCCACCAGCAGAGCTTATCTCGAGACCCAGTACTTC
j_call: TRBJ2-5
d_call: -
v_call: TRBV15
clone_size: -

cdr3_aa: CASSATSGSADTQYF
cdr3_nt: TGTGCCAGCAGTGCAACTAGCGGGAGCGCAGATACGCAGTATTTT
j_call: TRBJ2-3
d_call: TRBD2
v_call: TRBV2
clone_size: -

cdr3_aa: CASNPQLNEGEKLFF
cdr3_nt: TGTGCCAGCAACCCACAGCTAAATGAAGGAGAAAAACTGTTTTTT
j_call: TRBJ1-4
d_call: -
v_call: TRBV6-4
clone_size: -

cdr3_aa: CASSDRGPYNSPLHF
cdr3_nt: TGTGCCAGCAGTGACAGGGGCCCCTATAATTCACCCCTCCACTTT
j_call: TRBJ1-6
d_call: -
v_call: TRBV6-1
clone_size: -

cdr3_aa: CASKVRQGASGYTF
cdr3_nt: TGTGCCAGTAAAGTCCGACAGGGGGCGTCGGGCTACACCTTC
j_call: TRBJ1-2
d_call: TRBD1
v_call: TRBV19
clone_size: -

cdr3_aa: CASSYRGGLNTEAFF
cdr3_nt: TGTGCCAGCAGTTACCGGGGAGGACTGAACACTGAAGCTTTCTTT
j_call: TRBJ1-1
d_call: -
v_call: TRBV6-5
clone_size: -

cdr3_aa: CASSSPGLGGGEQFF
cdr3_nt: TGTGCCAGCAGTTCCCCGGGACTAGGAGGAGGTGAGCAGTTCTTC
j_call: TRBJ2-1
d_call: TRBD2
v_call: TRBV27
clone_size: -

cdr3_aa: CASSVSSVGEKLFF
cdr3_nt: TGTGCCAGCAGCGTAAGCTCCGTCGGTGAAAAACTGTTTTTT
j_call: TRBJ1-4
d_call: -
v_call: TRBV9
clone_size: once

cdr3_aa: CASSMEGGLFYGYTF
cdr3_nt: TGTGCCAGTAGTATGGAAGGGGGCTTATTCTATGGCTACACCTTC
j_call: TRBJ1-2
d_call: TRBD1
v_call: TRBV19
clone_size: -

cdr3_aa: CAISDPGQPRNTEAFF
cdr3_nt: TGTGCCATCAGTGACCCGGGACAGCCGCGGAACACTGAAGCTTTCTTT
j_call: TRBJ1-1
d_call: TRBD1
v_call: TRBV10-3
clone_size: -

cdr3_aa: CASSLGLSGTDTQYF
cdr3_nt: TGTGCCAGCTCCCTAGGACTTAGTGGCACAGATACGCAGTATTTT
j_call: TRBJ2-3
d_call: -
v_call: TRBV18
clone_size: few

cdr3_aa: CSVDNTNRPEAFF
cdr3_nt: TGCAGCGTTGACAACACAAACCGCCCTGAAGCTTTCTTT
j_call: TRBJ1-1
d_call: -
v_call: TRBV29-1
clone_size: -

cdr3_aa: CASSFFSRSANTGELFF
cdr3_nt: TGCGCCAGCAGCTTCTTTTCACGGTCCGCGAACACCGGGGAGCTGTTTTTT
j_call: TRBJ2-2
d_call: -
v_call: TRBV5-1
clone_size: -

cdr3_aa: CASSAGYGDQPQHF
cdr3_nt: TGTGCCAGCAGCGCCGGATACGGAGATCAGCCCCAGCATTTT
j_call: TRBJ1-5
d_call: -
v_call: TRBV9
clone_size: -

cdr3_aa: CASSYKGVTNEKLFF
cdr3_nt: TGCGCCAGCAGTTATAAAGGGGTGACTAATGAAAAACTGTTTTTT
j_call: TRBJ1-4
d_call: -
v_call: TRBV5-1
clone_size: -

cdr3_aa: CASSLVATMEVEQFF
cdr3_nt: TGTGCCAGCAGCTTGGTAGCGACAATGGAAGTTGAGCAGTTCTTC
j_call: TRBJ2-1
d_call: -
v_call: TRBV5-4
clone_size: -

cdr3_aa: CASTRDFADTEAFF
cdr3_nt: TGTGCCAGCACCCGAGACTTTGCGGACACTGAAGCTTTCTTT
j_call: TRBJ1-1
d_call: -
v_call: TRBV6-5
clone_size: -

cdr3_aa: CASSGQINSGNTIYF
cdr3_nt: TGTGCCAGCTCGGGACAGATCAACTCTGGAAACACCATATATTTT
j_call: TRBJ1-3
d_call: TRBD1
v_call: TRBV10-3
clone_size: -

cdr3_aa: CASSLSAVTYNEQFF
cdr3_nt: TGTGCCAGCAGCTTGTCCGCGGTCACCTACAATGAGCAGTTCTTC
j_call: TRBJ2-1
d_call: -
v_call: TRBV7-3
clone_size: -

cdr3_aa: CASSFPKPGQGYEQYF
cdr3_nt: TGTGCCAGCAGCTTTCCTAAGCCGGGACAGGGCTACGAGCAGTACTTC
j_call: TRBJ2-7
d_call: TRBD1
v_call: TRBV5-4
clone_size: -

cdr3_aa: CASSPVTGSHEAFF
cdr3_nt: TGCGCCAGCAGCCCGGTAACAGGGTCTCATGAAGCTTTCTTT
j_call: TRBJ1-1
d_call: -
v_call: TRBV5-1
clone_size: -

cdr3_aa: CASSSSRTGISYTF
cdr3_nt: TGTGCCAGCAGCTCTTCCAGGACAGGCATTTCCTACACCTTC
j_call: TRBJ1-2
d_call: TRBD1
v_call: TRBV5-5
clone_size: -